The T cell receptor (gamma chain) under discussion was sequenced for a study of Vδ1+ human thymocytes. Study-wide points: Despite high sort purity, about 19% of thymic T cell receptor delta sequences were Vdelta2. Thymic TRG and TRD repertoires appeared highly polyclonal, with Gaussian CDR3 length distributions.

The CDR3 has 12 amino acids. The germline gives CDR1 VTNTFY, CDR2 YDVSTARD (reference sequence). J was trimmed by 12 bases and V by 0 bases; bases with no gene match: 8. RNA was extracted from the cells and then reverse transcribed. Multiplex PCR used pooled V-gene forward primers and a constant-region reverse primer to amplify CDR3s. TCRdb re-processed the multiplex PCR reads via CATT. The sample includes about 36,000 gamma-chain clones, 20% of them seen just once. Only a few counts were recorded for this clone. Its antigen remains unknown. This chain uses TRGV3 with TRGJ1 or TRGJ2. This clonotype was obtained from a girl in the first two years of life who had congenital heart surgery. The specimen sequenced was Vdelta1+ gamma-delta thymocytes from the thymus. Subset meaning: FACS-sorted CD3+ TCRalphabeta- TCRVdelta1+ TCRVdelta2- thymocytes. The CDR3, as DNA: TGTGCCACCTGGGACAGGCCTAGTTGGAAACTCTTT. This sequence encodes CATWDRPSWKLF.